The clone carrying this TCR beta chain was detected only once. Repertoires were generated with immunoSEQ multiplex PCR, while TCRdb's copy carries only in-frame clones and drops some. The sample includes approximately 110,000 clones, 75% to 95% of them seen just once. This entry is derived from a study of control samples from healthy donors and cancer patients. Trimming removed 3 bases from V and 5 bases from J; junction bases left unmatched: 5. Germline CDR1 is KGHSH and CDR2 is LQKENI. This CDR3 is built from 15 residues. The origin of this receptor is a human donor in good health. The donor label of this sample is uncertain. This chain connects TRBV18 to TRBJ2-2, with TRBD1 matching over 8 bases. The sequenced material came from blood. DNA of the CDR3: TGTGCCAGCTCACCCAACAGGGGGAGTACCGGGGAGCTGTTTTTT. Residues: CASSPNRGSTGELFF.